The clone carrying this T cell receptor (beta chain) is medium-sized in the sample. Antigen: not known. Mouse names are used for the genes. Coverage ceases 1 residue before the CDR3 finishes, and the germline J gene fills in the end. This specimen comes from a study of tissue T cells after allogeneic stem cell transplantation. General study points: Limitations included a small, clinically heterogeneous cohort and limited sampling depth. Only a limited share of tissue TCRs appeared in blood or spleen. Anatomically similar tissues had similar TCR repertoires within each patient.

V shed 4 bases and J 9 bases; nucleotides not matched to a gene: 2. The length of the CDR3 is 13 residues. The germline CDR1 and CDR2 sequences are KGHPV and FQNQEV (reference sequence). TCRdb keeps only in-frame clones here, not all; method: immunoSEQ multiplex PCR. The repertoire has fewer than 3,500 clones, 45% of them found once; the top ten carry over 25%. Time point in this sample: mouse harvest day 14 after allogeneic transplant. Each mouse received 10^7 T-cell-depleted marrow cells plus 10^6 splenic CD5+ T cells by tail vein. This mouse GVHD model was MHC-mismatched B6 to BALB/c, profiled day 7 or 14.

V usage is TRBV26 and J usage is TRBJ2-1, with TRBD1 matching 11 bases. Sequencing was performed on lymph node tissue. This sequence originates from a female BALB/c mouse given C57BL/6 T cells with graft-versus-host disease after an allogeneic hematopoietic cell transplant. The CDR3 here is CASSRTGGGEQFF. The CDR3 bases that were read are TGTGCCAGCAGTCGGACAGGGGGCGGTGAGCAGTTC.